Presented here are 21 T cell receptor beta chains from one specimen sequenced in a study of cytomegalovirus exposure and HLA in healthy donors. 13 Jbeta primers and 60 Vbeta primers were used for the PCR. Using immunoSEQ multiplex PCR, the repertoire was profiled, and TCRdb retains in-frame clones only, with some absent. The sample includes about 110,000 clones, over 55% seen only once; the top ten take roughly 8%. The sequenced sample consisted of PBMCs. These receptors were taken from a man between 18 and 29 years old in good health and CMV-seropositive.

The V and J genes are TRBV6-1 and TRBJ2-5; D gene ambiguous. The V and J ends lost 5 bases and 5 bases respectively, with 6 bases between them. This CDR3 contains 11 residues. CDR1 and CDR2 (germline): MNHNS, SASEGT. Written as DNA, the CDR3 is TGTGCCAGCAGTCCCGAGGAGACCCAGTACTTC. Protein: CASSPEETQYF.

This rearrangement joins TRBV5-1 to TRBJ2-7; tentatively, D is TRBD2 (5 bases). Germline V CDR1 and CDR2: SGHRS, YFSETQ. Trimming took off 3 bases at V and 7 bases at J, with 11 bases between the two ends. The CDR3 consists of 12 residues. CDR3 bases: TGCGCCAGCAGCTCCGAGGGTGGGGAGCAGTACTTC. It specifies CASSSEGGEQYF.

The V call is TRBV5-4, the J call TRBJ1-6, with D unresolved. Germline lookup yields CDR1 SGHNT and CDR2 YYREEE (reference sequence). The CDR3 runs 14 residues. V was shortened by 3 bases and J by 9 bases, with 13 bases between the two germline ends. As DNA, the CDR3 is TGTGCCAGCAGCTCGGGGAAGTCTGGTTCACCCCTCCACTTT. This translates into CASSSGKSGSPLHF.

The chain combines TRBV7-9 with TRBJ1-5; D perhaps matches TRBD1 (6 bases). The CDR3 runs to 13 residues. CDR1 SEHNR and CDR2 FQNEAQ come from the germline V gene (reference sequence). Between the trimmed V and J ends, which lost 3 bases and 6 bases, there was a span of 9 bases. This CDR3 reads CASSFAGAQPQHF. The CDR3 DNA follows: TGTGCCAGCAGCTTCGCAGGGGCTCAGCCCCAGCATTTT.

In DNA form, the CDR3 reads TGTGCCAGCAGCCTCGTAACAGGGCAGTTTAATGAAAAACTGTTTTTT. Its protein product is CASSLVTGQFNEKLFF. The chain joins TRBV2 to TRBJ1-4; tentative D call: TRBD1 (6 bases). The CDR3 spans 16 residues. Trimming left V 6 bases short and J 4 bases short, with 18 bases between. Looked up from germline, CDR1 is SNHLY and CDR2 is FYNNEI.

The CDR3 is CASSEPTGQYEQYV. CDR3 DNA sequence: TGTGCCAGCAGCGAACCGACAGGGCAATACGAGCAGTACGTC. This chain joins TRBV5-8 and TRBJ2-7; 7 bases agree with TRBD1. This CDR3 comprises 14 residues. The trim removed 4 bases at V and 4 bases at J, leaving 8 bases unmatched. Germline CDR1 is SGHTS and CDR2 is YDEGEE.

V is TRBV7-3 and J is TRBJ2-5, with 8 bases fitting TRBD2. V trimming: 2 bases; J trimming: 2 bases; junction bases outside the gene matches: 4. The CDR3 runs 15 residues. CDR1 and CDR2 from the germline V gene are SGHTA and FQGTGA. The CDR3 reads CASSLRGGPQETQYF. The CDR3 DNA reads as TGTGCCAGCAGCTTACGGGGGGGGCCACAAGAGACCCAGTACTTC.

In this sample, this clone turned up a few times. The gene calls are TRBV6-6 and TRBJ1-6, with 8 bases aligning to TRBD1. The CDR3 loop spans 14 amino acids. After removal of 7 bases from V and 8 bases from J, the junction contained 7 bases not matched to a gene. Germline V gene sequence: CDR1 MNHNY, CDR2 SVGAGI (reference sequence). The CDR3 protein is CASNGQGTYSPLHF. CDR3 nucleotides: TGTGCCAGCAACGGACAGGGCACATATTCACCCCTCCACTTT.

The CDR3 DNA sequence: TGTGCCAGCAGCTCCCTGGAGACAGGGCCAGATTACTGTGGGCAGTACGTC. This translates into CASSSLETGPDYCGQYV. The chain links TRBV28 to TRBJ2-7; 7 bases line up with TRBD1. The trim removed 6 bases at V and 9 bases at J, leaving 23 bases unmatched. CDR1 is MDHEN, CDR2 SYDVKM, per germline. This CDR3 region has 17 residues.

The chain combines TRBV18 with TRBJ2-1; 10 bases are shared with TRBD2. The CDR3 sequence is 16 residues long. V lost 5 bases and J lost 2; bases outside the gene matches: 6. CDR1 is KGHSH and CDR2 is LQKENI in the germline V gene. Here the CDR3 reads CASSKERGGTYNEQFF. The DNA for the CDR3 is TGTGCCAGCTCAAAAGAGCGGGGGGGGACCTACAATGAGCAGTTCTTC.

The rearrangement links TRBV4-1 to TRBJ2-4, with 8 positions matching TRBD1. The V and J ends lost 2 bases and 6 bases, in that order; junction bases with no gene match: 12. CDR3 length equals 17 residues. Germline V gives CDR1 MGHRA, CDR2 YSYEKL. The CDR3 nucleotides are TGCGCCAGCAGCCAACAAAACTCAGGGGGCCATGGAAACATTCAGTACTTC. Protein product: CASSQQNSGGHGNIQYF.

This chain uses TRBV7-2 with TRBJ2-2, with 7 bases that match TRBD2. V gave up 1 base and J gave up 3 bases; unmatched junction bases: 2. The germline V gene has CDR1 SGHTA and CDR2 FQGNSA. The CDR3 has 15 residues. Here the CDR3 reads CASSLVRGDTGELFF. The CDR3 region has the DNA TGTGCCAGCAGCTTAGTTCGGGGGGACACCGGGGAGCTGTTTTTT.

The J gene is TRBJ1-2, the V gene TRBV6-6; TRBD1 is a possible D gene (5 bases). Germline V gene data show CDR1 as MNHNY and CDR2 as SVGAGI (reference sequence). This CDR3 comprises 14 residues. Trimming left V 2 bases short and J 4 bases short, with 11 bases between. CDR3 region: CASSYATGSYGYTF. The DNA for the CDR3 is TGTGCCAGCAGTTACGCCACAGGTTCCTATGGCTACACCTTC.

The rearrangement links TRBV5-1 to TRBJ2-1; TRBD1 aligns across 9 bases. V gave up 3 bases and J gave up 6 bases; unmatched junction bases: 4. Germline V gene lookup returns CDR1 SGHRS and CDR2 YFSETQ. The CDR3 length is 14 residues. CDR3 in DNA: TGCGCCAGCAGCTCAGGGACAGGGCTCAATGAGCAGTTCTTC. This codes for CASSSGTGLNEQFF.

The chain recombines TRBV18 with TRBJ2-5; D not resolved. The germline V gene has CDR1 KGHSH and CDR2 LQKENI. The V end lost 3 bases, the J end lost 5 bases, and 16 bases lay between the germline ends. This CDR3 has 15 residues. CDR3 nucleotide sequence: TGTGCCAGCTCACCCTTGGGTGCGTCACAGGAGACCCAGTACTTC. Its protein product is CASSPLGASQETQYF.

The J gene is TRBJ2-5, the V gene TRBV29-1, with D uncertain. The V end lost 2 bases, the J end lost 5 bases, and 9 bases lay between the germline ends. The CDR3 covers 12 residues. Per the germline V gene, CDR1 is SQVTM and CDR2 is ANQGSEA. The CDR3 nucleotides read TGCAGCGTTGAACTGCCTCGGGAGACCCAGTACTTC. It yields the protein CSVELPRETQYF.

The chain's CDR3 is CAIKGGLRTPLHF. CDR3 DNA sequence: TGTGCCATCAAGGGGGGACTAAGGACACCCCTCCACTTT. The genes are TRBV10-3 and TRBJ1-6; weak D call: TRBD1 (6 bases). The germline gives CDR1 ENHRY, CDR2 SYGVKD. Trimming pared 7 bases from V and 11 bases from J, leaving 15 bases between. The CDR3 runs 13 residues.

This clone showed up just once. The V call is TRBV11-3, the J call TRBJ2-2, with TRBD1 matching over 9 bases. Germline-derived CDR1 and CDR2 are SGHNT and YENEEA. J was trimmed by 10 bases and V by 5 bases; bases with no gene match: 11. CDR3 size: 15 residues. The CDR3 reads CASSPRRQGEVELFF. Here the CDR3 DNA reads TGTGCCAGCAGCCCCCGAAGACAGGGGGAGGTGGAGCTGTTTTTT.

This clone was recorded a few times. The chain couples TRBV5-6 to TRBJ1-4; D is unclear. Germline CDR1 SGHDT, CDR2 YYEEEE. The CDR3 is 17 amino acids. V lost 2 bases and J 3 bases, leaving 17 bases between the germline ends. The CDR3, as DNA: TGTGCCAGCAGCTTAATTTCCGTGGGAGCGGCTAATGAAAAACTGTTTTTT. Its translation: CASSLISVGAANEKLFF.

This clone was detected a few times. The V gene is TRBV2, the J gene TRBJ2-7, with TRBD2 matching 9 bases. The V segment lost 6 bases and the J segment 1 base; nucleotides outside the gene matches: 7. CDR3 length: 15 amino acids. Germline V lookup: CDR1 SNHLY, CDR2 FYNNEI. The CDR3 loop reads CASSTGLATSYEQYF. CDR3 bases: TGTGCCAGCAGCACCGGACTAGCGACTTCCTACGAGCAGTACTTC.

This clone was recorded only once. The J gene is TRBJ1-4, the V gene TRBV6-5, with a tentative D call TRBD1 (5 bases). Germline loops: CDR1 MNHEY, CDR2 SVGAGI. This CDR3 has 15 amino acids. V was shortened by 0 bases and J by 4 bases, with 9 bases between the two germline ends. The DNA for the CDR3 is TGTGCCAGCAGTTACTCAGCACAGGTTAATGAAAAACTGTTTTTT. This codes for CASSYSAQVNEKLFF.